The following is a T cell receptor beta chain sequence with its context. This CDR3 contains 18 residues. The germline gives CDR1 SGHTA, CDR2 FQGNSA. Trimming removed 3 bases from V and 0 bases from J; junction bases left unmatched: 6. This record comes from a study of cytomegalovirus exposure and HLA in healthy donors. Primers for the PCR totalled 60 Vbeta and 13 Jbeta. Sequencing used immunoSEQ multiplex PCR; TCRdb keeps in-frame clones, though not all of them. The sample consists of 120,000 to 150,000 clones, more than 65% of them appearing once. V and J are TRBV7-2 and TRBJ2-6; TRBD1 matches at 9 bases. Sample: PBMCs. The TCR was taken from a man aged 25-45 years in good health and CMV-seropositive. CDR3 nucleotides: TGTGCCAGCAGCTTGTCGACAGGGGGAGGCTCTGGGGCCAACGTCCTGACTTTC. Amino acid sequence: CASSLSTGGGSGANVLTF.